The 29 T cell receptor beta chains below all came from one sample that was sequenced in a study of blood T cell repertoires in COVID-19. Only in-frame clones appear in the TCRdb table, and some are missing; sequencing was by immunoSEQ multiplex PCR. The sample has about 240,000 clones, 85% to 90% seen once. The specimen sequenced was peripheral blood. The origin of the receptors is a woman aged 70-85 years with active or convalescent COVID-19.

The CDR3 spells CASRGGANTYEQYF. The CDR3 coding sequence is TGTGCCAGCAGGGGGGGGGCTAACACCTACGAGCAGTACTTC. The chain uses TRBV6-5 and TRBJ2-7; D is perhaps TRBD2 (7 bases). Per the germline V gene, CDR1 is MNHEY and CDR2 is SVGAGI. The V gene lost 6 bases and the J gene lost 2 bases, with 14 bases spanning the gap. This CDR3 spans 14 amino acids.

The CDR3, as DNA: TGTGCCAGTAGTTCGGGAGACTATGGCTACACCTTC. Its protein is CASSSGDYGYTF. The rearrangement joins TRBV19 to TRBJ1-2, with D unresolved. Germline loops: CDR1 LNHDA, CDR2 SQIVND (reference sequence). CDR3 length: 12 amino acids. V dropped 5 bases and J dropped 3 bases, with 7 bases sitting between them.

The chain joins TRBV6-5 to TRBJ1-5; a weak D match, TRBD1 (6 bases). The CDR3 loop spans 13 amino acids. V shed 6 bases and J shed 5 bases, with 11 bases lying between them. From germline, CDR1 is MNHEY and CDR2 SVGAGI. CDR3 DNA sequence: TGTGCCAGCAGACGATCAGGGGATCAGCCCCAGCATTTT. Its protein product is CASRRSGDQPQHF.

The chain carries TRBV7-9 and TRBJ2-3; D remains unclear. V lost 2 bases, J lost 6 bases, and 9 bases lay in between. CDR3 length: 13 residues. The germline CDR1 and CDR2 sequences are SEHNR and FQNEAQ (reference sequence). CDR3 DNA: TGTGCCAGCAGCTTAAGGAGAACGGATACGCAGTATTTT. Amino acids: CASSLRRTDTQYF.

J is TRBJ2-7 and V is TRBV29-1, with 7 positions matching TRBD1. The CDR3 covers 12 residues. The J segment lost 2 bases and the V segment lost 4 bases, leaving 2 bases of the junction unmatched. Germline V gives CDR1 SQVTM, CDR2 ANQGSEA. The CDR3 loop is CSVGTGAYEQYF. Here the CDR3 DNA reads TGCAGCGTTGGGACAGGAGCCTACGAGCAGTACTTC.

As regards this clone: Other DNA sequences of this sample code for an identical CDR3. The genes are TRBV7-2 and TRBJ2-3; TRBD2 matches 9 bases. The V gene's germline CDR1 is SGHTA and CDR2 FQGNSA. V dropped 5 bases and J dropped 1; count of bases not matched to a gene: 4. This CDR3 spans 15 amino acids. In DNA form, the CDR3 reads TGTGCCAGCAGCCCGCGGACTAGCGGCACAGATACGCAGTATTTT. Amino acid sequence: CASSPRTSGTDTQYF. Full variable domain (rest looked up from reference TRBV7-2 and TRBJ2-3): GAGVSQSPSNKVTEKGKDVELRCDPISGHTALYWYRQSLGQGLEFLIYFQGNSAPDKSGLPSDRFSAERTGGSVSTLTIQRTQQEDSAVYLCASSPRTSGTDTQYFGPGTRLTVL.

The V and J genes are TRBV20-1 and TRBJ2-2; D remains ambiguous. This CDR3 has 11 amino acids. The germline V gene encodes CDR1 DFQATT and CDR2 SNEGSKA (reference sequence). Trimming took 5 bases from V and 5 from J, leaving 6 bases between them. The CDR3 sequence is CSASRTGELFF. The CDR3 nucleotides read TGCAGTGCTTCCAGGACCGGGGAGCTGTTTTTT.

The CDR3 protein is CASSLGTGVNSPLHF. Written as DNA, the CDR3 is TGTGCCAGCAGCCTGGGGACAGGGGTTAATTCACCCCTCCACTTT. The V gene is TRBV3-1 (or the pseudogene TRBV3-2), the J gene TRBJ1-6, with 10 bases fitting TRBD1. This CDR3 has 15 residues. After removal of 4 bases from V and 6 bases from J, the junction contained 3 bases not matched to a gene. Per germline, CDR1 LGHDT and CDR2 YNNKEL (reference sequence).

CDR3 in DNA: TGCGCCAGCAGCCAAGGATTCCTTGGGGCACAGCCCCAGCATTTT. Amino acids: CASSQGFLGAQPQHF. The rearrangement joins TRBV4-3 to TRBJ1-5, with a possible D match to TRBD1 (5 bases). Germline CDR1 reads LGHNA; CDR2 reads YSLEER. The CDR3 runs to 15 residues. Trimming shortened V by 1 base and J by 7 bases, and 14 bases separated the two germline ends.

The chain carries TRBV3-1 (or the pseudogene TRBV3-2) and TRBJ1-1; tentative D call: TRBD1 (5 bases). CDR1 and CDR2 from the germline V gene are LGHDT and YNNKEL (reference sequence). V lost 2 bases and J lost 5, with 12 bases in between. This CDR3 is built from 14 residues. The DNA of the CDR3 is TGTGCCAGCAGCCAACAGGGCTCAGTAACTGAAGCTTTCTTT. Amino acids: CASSQQGSVTEAFF.

The chain is built from TRBV5-5 and TRBJ1-1; D gene ambiguous. Germline V gene lookup returns CDR1 SGHKS and CDR2 YYEKEE (reference sequence). Trimming stripped 3 bases from V and 1 base from J, with 10 bases between. The CDR3 is 14 residues long. Here the CDR3 reads CASSSRLGNTEAFF. The CDR3 bases are TGTGCCAGCAGCTCCAGGTTGGGGAACACTGAAGCTTTCTTT.

This clone was counted once. The rearrangement joins TRBV5-6 to TRBJ1-2; 9 bases align to TRBD1. The CDR3 is 19 residues long. Germline V gene data show CDR1 as SGHDT and CDR2 as YYEEEE. Losses at the gene ends were 3 bases for V and 5 bases for J; bases not matched to a gene: 20. The CDR3 here is CASSSRKENRGRLAYGYTF. The CDR3 coding sequence is TGTGCCAGCAGCTCCCGGAAGGAAAACAGGGGGCGACTAGCTTATGGCTACACCTTC.

The rearrangement uses TRBV6-2 or TRBV6-3 and TRBJ1-5; D unresolved. Trimming stripped 5 bases from V and 7 bases from J, with 12 bases between. Germline V gene lookup returns CDR1 MNHEY and CDR2 SVGEGT. The CDR3 contains 13 residues. CDR3 nucleotide sequence: TGTGCCAGCAGTCTACAGCCCCACCAGCCCCAGCATTTT. Protein sequence: CASSLQPHQPQHF.

J is TRBJ2-7 and V is TRBV13; D may be TRBD1 (6 bases). Per germline, CDR1 PRHDT and CDR2 FYEKMQ (reference sequence). V lost 2 bases and J lost 3, with 11 bases in between. The CDR3 is made up of 14 amino acids. The CDR3 nucleotides are TGTGCCAGCAGCTTAACAGGGACACTCTACGAGCAGTACTTC. Encoded protein: CASSLTGTLYEQYF. The full variable domain, in which reference TRBV13 and TRBJ2-7 provide the parts outside the CDR3, is AAGVIQSPRHLIKEKRETATLKCYPIPRHDTVYWYQQGPGQDPQFLISFYEKMQSDKGSIPDRFSAQQFSDYHSELNMSSLELGDSALYFCASSLTGTLYEQYFGPGTRLTVT.

The chain carries TRBV6-4 and TRBJ2-1; D possibly corresponds to TRBD1 (6 bases). The CDR3 has 12 amino acids. Germline CDR1 reads MRHNA; CDR2 reads SNTAGT. The V gene lost 6 bases and the J gene lost 6 bases, with 9 bases spanning the gap. CDR3 region: CASRADSNEQFF. DNA of the CDR3: TGTGCCAGCAGAGCGGACAGCAATGAGCAGTTCTTC.

V and J are TRBV7-2 and TRBJ2-1; possibly TRBD2 for D (5 bases). The CDR3 covers 12 residues. V dropped 5 bases and J dropped 10 bases, with 12 bases sitting between them. Germline CDR1 reads SGHTA; CDR2 reads FQGNSA. The CDR3 sequence: CASSRDTGEQFF. The CDR3 DNA follows: TGTGCCAGCAGCCGGGATACGGGGGAGCAGTTCTTC.

This clone has just a few counts. The chain employs TRBV28 and TRBJ2-7, with 7 nucleotides matching TRBD2. The CDR3 is 13 residues long. V was clipped by 6 bases and J by 3 bases; unmatched bases: 5. Germline V gene lookup returns CDR1 MDHEN and CDR2 SYDVKM. The CDR3 here is CASSPGGGYEQYF. The CDR3 nucleotides read TGTGCCAGCAGCCCCGGCGGGGGCTACGAGCAGTACTTC.

The chain links TRBV19 to TRBJ1-5; D is perhaps TRBD1 (5 bases). Germline V lookup: CDR1 LNHDA, CDR2 SQIVND (reference sequence). This CDR3 is 15 amino acids long. Deletions cut 6 bases from V and 2 bases from J, with 14 bases between. This chain's CDR3 is CASSKGLGRNQPQHF. DNA for the CDR3: TGTGCCAGTAGCAAGGGGTTGGGGCGCAATCAGCCCCAGCATTTT.

This chain links TRBV9 with TRBJ1-6; D might be TRBD1 (5 bases). This CDR3 has 14 amino acids. V lost 4 bases to trimming and J lost 8 bases, with 13 bases between them. Germline lookup yields CDR1 SGDLS and CDR2 YYNGEE. The CDR3 DNA follows: TGTGCCAGCAGCACCCGACAGAAAGATTCACCCCTCCACTTT. Its protein is CASSTRQKDSPLHF.

The rearrangement links TRBV3-1 (or the pseudogene TRBV3-2) to TRBJ2-7; possible D gene TRBD2, 6 bases. The CDR3 has 15 amino acids. Germline V gives CDR1 LGHDT, CDR2 YNNKEL (reference sequence). The germline V and J ends were trimmed by 0 bases and 3 bases, with 12 bases remaining between them. The CDR3 spells CASSQEAGGLYEQYF. The DNA of the CDR3 is TGTGCCAGCAGCCAAGAGGCAGGAGGGCTCTACGAGCAGTACTTC.

This rearrangement joins TRBV12-5 to TRBJ1-5; possibly TRBD1 for D (6 bases). The CDR3 covers 15 residues. Germline values: CDR1 LGHNT, CDR2 FRNRAP. Trimming cost V 7 bases and J 0 bases, with 13 bases left between them. The CDR3 loop reads CASVYRAVSNQPQHF. In DNA form, the CDR3 reads TGTGCTAGTGTATACAGGGCAGTTAGCAATCAGCCCCAGCATTTT.

The DNA of the CDR3 is TGCGCCAGCAACCCCCTAAATCCCGGGACAGGGAACTATGGCTACACCTTC. Translated: CASNPLNPGTGNYGYTF. This rearrangement joins TRBV5-1 to TRBJ1-2, with 9 bases aligning to TRBD1. The CDR3 length is 17 residues. After removal of 6 bases from V and 2 bases from J, the junction contained 14 bases not matched to a gene. Germline V gene data show CDR1 as SGHRS and CDR2 as YFSETQ.

The genes are TRBV15 and TRBJ1-2; no clear D gene. This CDR3 spans 14 amino acids. Trimming pared 0 bases from V and 6 bases from J, leaving 11 bases between. Germline CDR1 is LNHNV and CDR2 is YYDKDF (reference sequence). Written as DNA, the CDR3 is TGTGCCACCAGCAGAGATGGCGGGAGAGATGGCTACACCTTC. Encoded protein: CATSRDGGRDGYTF.

The chain carries TRBV29-1 and TRBJ2-2, with D possibly TRBD1 on 6 matching bases. Germline CDR1 SQVTM, CDR2 ANQGSEA. The CDR3 is 14 amino acids. V gave up 5 bases and J gave up 0 bases, with 10 bases separating them. This CDR3 reads CSVLRGTNTGELFF. The CDR3 coding sequence is TGCAGCGTTCTCAGGGGAACGAACACCGGGGAGCTGTTTTTT.

The V and J genes are TRBV18 and TRBJ2-5, with D perhaps TRBD2 (5 bases). The germline V gene has CDR1 KGHSH and CDR2 LQKENI. The V end was cut by 4 bases, the J end by 1 base, with 10 bases between. CDR3 length equals 14 residues. CDR3 residues: CASSRSGIQETQYF. CDR3 nucleotides: TGTGCCAGCTCACGAAGCGGCATCCAAGAGACCCAGTACTTC.

The chain carries TRBV7-6 and TRBJ1-5; unclear D gene. Trimming left V 8 bases short and J 4 bases short, with 12 bases between. The CDR3 is 13 residues long. Germline CDR1 reads SGHVS; CDR2 reads FNYEAQ. The CDR3 is CASSRGTNQPQHF. The CDR3 coding sequence is TGTGCCAGCTCCCGGGGAACGAATCAGCCCCAGCATTTT.

This chain connects TRBV27 to TRBJ1-1; 7 positions agree with TRBD1. This CDR3 is built from 16 residues. V lost 4 bases, J lost 6 bases, and 14 bases stayed unmatched. Per the germline V gene, CDR1 is MNHEY and CDR2 is SMNVEV (reference sequence). For the CDR3, the DNA is TGTGCCAGCAGTTCTAGGGGGCAGCCTTCGATCGCTGAAGCTTTCTTT. The encoded protein is CASSSRGQPSIAEAFF.

The chain is built from TRBV19 and TRBJ1-6; 7 positions match TRBD1. Germline CDR1 reads LNHDA; CDR2 reads SQIVND (reference sequence). The ends lost 4 bases at V and 5 bases at J; junction bases unmatched: 5. The CDR3 sequence is 15 residues long. The chain's CDR3 is CASSTTGMDNSPLHF. The DNA of the CDR3 is TGTGCCAGTAGTACGACAGGGATGGATAATTCACCCCTCCACTTT.

This chain joins TRBV7-2 and TRBJ2-1; 8 bases are a match to TRBD2. V lost 3 bases to trimming and J lost 9 bases; unmatched junction nucleotides: 19. Germline loops: CDR1 SGHTA, CDR2 FQGNSA. The CDR3 has 18 residues. The CDR3 DNA follows: TGTGCCAGCAGCTTTGCGGGGGGTGATAGGCCCCGCTTTTTTGAGCAGTTCTTC. Translating it yields CASSFAGGDRPRFFEQFF.